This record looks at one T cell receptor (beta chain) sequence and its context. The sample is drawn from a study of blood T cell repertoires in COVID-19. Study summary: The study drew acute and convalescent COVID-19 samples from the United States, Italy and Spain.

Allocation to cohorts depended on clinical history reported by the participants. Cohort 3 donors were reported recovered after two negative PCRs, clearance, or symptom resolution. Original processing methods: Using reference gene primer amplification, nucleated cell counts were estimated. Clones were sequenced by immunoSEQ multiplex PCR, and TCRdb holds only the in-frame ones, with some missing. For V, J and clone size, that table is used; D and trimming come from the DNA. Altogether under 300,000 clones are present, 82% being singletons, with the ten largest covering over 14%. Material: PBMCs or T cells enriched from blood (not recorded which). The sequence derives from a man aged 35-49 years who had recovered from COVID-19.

The CDR3 spells CASSPMTGYRNEQFF. CDR3 nucleotide sequence: TGTGCCAGCAGCCCCATGACAGGGTACAGAAATGAGCAGTTCTTC. This chain connects TRBV9 to TRBJ2-1; TRBD1 matches at 7 bases. Looked up from germline, CDR1 is SGDLS and CDR2 is YYNGEE. This CDR3 comprises 15 residues. J gave up 7 bases and V 4 bases, and 11 bases lay outside the gene matches. The variable domain in full, completed from reference TRBV9 and TRBJ2-1, reads DSGVTQTPKHLITATGQRVTLRCSPRSGDLSVYWYQQSLDQGLQFLIQYYNGEERAKGNILERFSAQQFPDLHSELNLSSLELGDSALYFCASSPMTGYRNEQFFGPGTRLTVL.